This T cell receptor (beta chain) emerged from a study of read filtering for tumor transcriptome and immune sequencing (dated by TCRdb to 2020 to 2021). With regard to the full study: The cohort was composed of 17 to 20 male and about 14 female patients, with a mean age of about 68 years and an age range of about 40 to 90. By revised international staging, eight or nine patients were R-ISS I, some 16 were R-ISS II and 6 or 7 were R-ISS III. Per sample, about 4.05 to 10.27 million TCR-region mapped reads were obtained with IR-seq, compared with only about 80 to 1,300 with RNA-seq. Whole-transcriptome libraries were prepared with the TruSeq RNA Access Library Prep Kit after DNase treatment. One of the main goals was to work out a read-filtering strategy for immune repertoire data, in particular whether clonotypes backed by only a single read should be removed. Using the same bone marrow samples, the study compared TCR repertoires obtained by targeted immune repertoire sequencing with those obtained by bulk whole-transcriptome sequencing.

Turning to this clonotype: Its antigen is currently not known. Base qualities are not provided; no much larger clone lies one nucleotide away.

Every patient had bone marrow sampled at the time of active disease. Ficoll-Hypaque density gradient centrifugation was used to isolate bone marrow mononuclear cells. Myeloma plasma cells were removed and CD138-negative cells were obtained by negative selection following labeling with CD138 magnetic microbeads on a MACS separator. Purity of the isolated cells was checked by flow cytometry on an Attune NxT using CD138 antibodies. TRIzol reagent was used to extract total RNA, and a NanoDrop spectrophotometer was used to quantify the extracted RNA. Paired RNA-seq and IR-seq were performed on the CD138-negative bone marrow sample of each patient. What the study reported, not specific to this receptor: In IR-seq, roughly 79% of clonotypes but 3% to 4% of total reads were represented by single-read clonotypes, whereas in RNA-seq, 74.6% of clonotypes and almost 45% of reads were represented by single-read clonotypes. Compared with RNA-seq, IR-seq captured clonotypes at much greater depth and more reliably, and a smaller IR-seq throughput was enough to identify most of the shared clonotypes. Rather than purified T cells, the sorted CD138-negative fraction was a mixed bone marrow immune population. The correlation between IR-seq and RNA-seq shared clonotype proportions rose when single-read clonotypes were removed.

The CDR3 contains 16 residues, cysteine and phenylalanine counted. Only the CDR3 DNA stays, 48 bases, in frame from base 1. At the junction V is shortened by 4 bases and J by 2 bases; bases outside the gene matches: 5. Per the germline V gene (reference sequence), LGHDT is the CDR1 and YNNKEL is the CDR2. Starting from around 420 ng RNA, TCR libraries were constructed with the Immunoverse kit using molecular barcoded adaptors that cover the alpha/delta and beta/gamma chains. The same RNA used for transcriptome sequencing was used for TCR library preparation. An Illumina HiSeq 4000 with 2 x 150 cycles was used to sequence the TCR libraries. Per the original workflow: With MiXCR, TCR reads were aligned to human V, D, J and C references and assembled into CDR3 clonotypes, with quality filtering and error correction included. The tcR package in R was used to analyze clonotype counts and gene usage diversity. For inspection of raw mapping reads, RNA-seq reads were mapped by STAR aligner version 2.5.3a onto GRCh37 of the human genome. To test how sequencing depth affects detected clonotypes, IR-seq fastq files were randomly downsampled with Seqtk 1.3. The raw public data were reprocessed by TCRdb itself: fastp quality trimming at Q25, MiXCR clonotype calling, in-frame beta chains only. CDR3 protein duplicates are merged, each entry listing the most common genes and DNA. These V and J calls derive from TCRdb rather than the authors' analysis. This sample lists 100,000 to 150,000 distinct CDR3 sequences; 10% to 15% were detected once. Of the sample, roughly 9.6% is held by the ten largest clones.

In this chain, TRBV3-1 is recombined with TRBJ2-4; a stretch of 10 junction bases matches TRBD1. The source material was a population of CD138-negative cells sorted from bone marrow. The cell subset or site label here, explained by the study, means: bone marrow mononuclear cells depleted of CD138+ plasma/myeloma cells by negative magnetic selection. This sequence originates from a donor at least 40 years old with multiple myeloma. CDR3 region: CASSLRQGATKNIQYF. DNA sequence: TGTGCCAGCAGCCTACGACAGGGGGCTACCAAAAACATTCAGTACTTC.